This T cell receptor beta chain is drawn from a study of blood T cell repertoires in COVID-19. Background on the study: The study drew acute and convalescent COVID-19 samples from the United States, Italy and Spain. PBMCs, B-cell-depleted T cells, or T cells provided the cDNA or gDNA that made up the material.

Study processing details: Amplified reference gene primers provided the basis for estimating nucleated cell counts. Method: immunoSEQ multiplex PCR; TCRdb's copy keeps in-frame clones and lacks some. The V and J calls and clone size are taken from that table; D and trimming were inferred from the DNA. The sample has 170,000 or so clones, about 86% seen once. V was clipped by 6 bases and J by 4 bases; unmatched bases: 7. This CDR3 has 16 amino acids. CDR1 SNHLY and CDR2 FYNNEI come from the germline V gene. Material for sequencing was peripheral blood. The receptor comes from a man in his fifties or sixties with active or convalescent COVID-19. The J gene is TRBJ2-3, the V gene TRBV2, with 13 nucleotides matching TRBD2. The CDR3 region has the DNA TGTGCCAGCAGATGGACTAGCGGGAGAAGTGCAGATACGCAGTATTTT. It is translated as CASRWTSGRSADTQYF.